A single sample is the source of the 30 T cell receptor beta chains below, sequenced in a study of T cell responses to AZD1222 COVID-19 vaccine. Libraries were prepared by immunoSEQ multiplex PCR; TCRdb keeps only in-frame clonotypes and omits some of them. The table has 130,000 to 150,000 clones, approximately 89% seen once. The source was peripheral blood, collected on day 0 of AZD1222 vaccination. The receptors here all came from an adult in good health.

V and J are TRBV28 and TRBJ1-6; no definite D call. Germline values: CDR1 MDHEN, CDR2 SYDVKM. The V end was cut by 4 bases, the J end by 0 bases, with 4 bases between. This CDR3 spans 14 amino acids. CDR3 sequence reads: CASSWASYNSPLHF. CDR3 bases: TGTGCCAGCAGTTGGGCCTCCTATAATTCACCCCTCCACTTT.

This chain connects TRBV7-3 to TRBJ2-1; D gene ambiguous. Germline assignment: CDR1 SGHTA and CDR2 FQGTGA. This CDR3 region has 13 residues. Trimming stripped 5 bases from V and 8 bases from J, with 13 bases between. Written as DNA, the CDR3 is TGTGCCAGCAGCCGTCGGCCTATTTATGAGCAGTTCTTC. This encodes CASSRRPIYEQFF. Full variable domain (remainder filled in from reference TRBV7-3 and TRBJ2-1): GAGVSQTPSNKVTEKGKYVELRCDPISGHTALYWYRQSLGQGPEFLIYFQGTGAADDSGLPNDRFFAVRPEGSVSTLKIQRTERGDSAVYLCASSRRPIYEQFFGPGTRLTVL.

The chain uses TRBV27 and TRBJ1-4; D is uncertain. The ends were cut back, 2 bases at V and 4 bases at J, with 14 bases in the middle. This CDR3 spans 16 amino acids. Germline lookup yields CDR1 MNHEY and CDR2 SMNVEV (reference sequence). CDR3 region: CASSLRPGRHNEKLFF. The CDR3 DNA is TGTGCCAGCAGTTTACGCCCCGGACGGCATAATGAAAAACTGTTTTTT.

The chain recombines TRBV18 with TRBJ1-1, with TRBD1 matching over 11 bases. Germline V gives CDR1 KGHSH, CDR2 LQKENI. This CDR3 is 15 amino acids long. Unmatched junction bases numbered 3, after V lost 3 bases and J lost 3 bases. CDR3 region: CASSPTGQGDTEAFF. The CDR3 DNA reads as TGTGCCAGCTCACCGACGGGACAGGGGGACACTGAAGCTTTCTTT.

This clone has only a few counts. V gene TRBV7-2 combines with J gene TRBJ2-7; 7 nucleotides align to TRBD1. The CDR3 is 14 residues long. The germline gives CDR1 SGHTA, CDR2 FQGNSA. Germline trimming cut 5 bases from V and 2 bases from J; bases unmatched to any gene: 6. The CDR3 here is CASSLQGQTYEQYF. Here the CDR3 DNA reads TGTGCCAGCAGCCTTCAGGGACAGACCTACGAGCAGTACTTC.

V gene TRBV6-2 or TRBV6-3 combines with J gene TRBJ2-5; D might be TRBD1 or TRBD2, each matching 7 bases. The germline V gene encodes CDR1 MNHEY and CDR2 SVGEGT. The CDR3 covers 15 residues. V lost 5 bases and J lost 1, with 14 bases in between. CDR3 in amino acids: CASSQGGDPQETQYF. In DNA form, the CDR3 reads TGTGCCAGCAGTCAGGGGGGGGATCCCCAAGAGACCCAGTACTTC.

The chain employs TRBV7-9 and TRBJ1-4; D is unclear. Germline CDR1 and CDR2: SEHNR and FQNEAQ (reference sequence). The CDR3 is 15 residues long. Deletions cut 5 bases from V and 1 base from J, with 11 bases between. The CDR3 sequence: CASSISGLTNEKLFF. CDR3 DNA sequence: TGTGCCAGCAGCATCTCAGGCTTAACTAATGAAAAACTGTTTTTT.

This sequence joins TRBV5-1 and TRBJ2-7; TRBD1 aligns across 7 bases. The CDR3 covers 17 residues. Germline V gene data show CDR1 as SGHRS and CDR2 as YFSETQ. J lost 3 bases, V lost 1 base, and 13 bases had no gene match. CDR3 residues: CASSLTLTGVSYYEQYF. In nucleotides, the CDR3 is TGCGCCAGCAGCTTGACTCTAACAGGGGTTTCCTACTACGAGCAGTACTTC.

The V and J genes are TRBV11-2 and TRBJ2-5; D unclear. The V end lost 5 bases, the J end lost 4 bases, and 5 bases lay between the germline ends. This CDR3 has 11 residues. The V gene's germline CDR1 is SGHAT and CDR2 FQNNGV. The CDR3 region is CASSARETQYF. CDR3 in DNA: TGTGCCAGCAGCGCCCGAGAGACCCAGTACTTC.

This chain's CDR3 is CATSDLGAHTGELFF. Here the CDR3 DNA reads TGTGCCACCAGTGATTTGGGGGCGCACACCGGGGAGCTGTTTTTT. The chain recombines TRBV24-1 with TRBJ2-2; D may be TRBD1 (5 bases). Germline V lookup: CDR1 KGHDR, CDR2 SFDVKD. The CDR3 totals 15 residues. Trimming removed 0 bases from V and 3 bases from J, with 7 bases in between.

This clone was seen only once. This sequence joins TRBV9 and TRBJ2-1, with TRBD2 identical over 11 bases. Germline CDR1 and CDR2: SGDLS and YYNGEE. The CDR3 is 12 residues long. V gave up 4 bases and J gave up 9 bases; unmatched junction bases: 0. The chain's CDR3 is CASSTSGSEQFF. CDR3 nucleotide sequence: TGTGCCAGCAGCACTAGCGGGAGTGAGCAGTTCTTC.

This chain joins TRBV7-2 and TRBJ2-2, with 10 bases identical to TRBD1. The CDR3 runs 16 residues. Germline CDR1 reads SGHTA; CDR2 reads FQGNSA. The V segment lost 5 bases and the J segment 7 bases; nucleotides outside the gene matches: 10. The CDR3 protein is CASSTRQGARGGELFF. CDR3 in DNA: TGTGCCAGCAGCACCCGACAGGGGGCGAGGGGCGGGGAGCTGTTTTTT.

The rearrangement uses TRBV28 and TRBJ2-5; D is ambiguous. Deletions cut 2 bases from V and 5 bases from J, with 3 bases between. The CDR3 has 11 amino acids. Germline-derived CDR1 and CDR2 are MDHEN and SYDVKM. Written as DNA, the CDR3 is TGTGCCAGCAGTTTAACGGAGACCCAGTACTTC. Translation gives CASSLTETQYF.

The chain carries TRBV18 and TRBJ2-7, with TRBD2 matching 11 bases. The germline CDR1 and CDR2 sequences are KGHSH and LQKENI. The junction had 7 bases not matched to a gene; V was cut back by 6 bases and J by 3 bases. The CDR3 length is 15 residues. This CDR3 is CASSTRTSGLYEQYF. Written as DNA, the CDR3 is TGTGCCAGCTCGACTAGGACTAGCGGGCTCTACGAGCAGTACTTC.

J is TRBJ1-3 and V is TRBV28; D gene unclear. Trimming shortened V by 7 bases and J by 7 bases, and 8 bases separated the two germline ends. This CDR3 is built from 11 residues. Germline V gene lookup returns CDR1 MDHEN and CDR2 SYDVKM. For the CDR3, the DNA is TGTGCCAGCACCTTGCGGAACACCATATATTTT. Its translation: CASTLRNTIYF.

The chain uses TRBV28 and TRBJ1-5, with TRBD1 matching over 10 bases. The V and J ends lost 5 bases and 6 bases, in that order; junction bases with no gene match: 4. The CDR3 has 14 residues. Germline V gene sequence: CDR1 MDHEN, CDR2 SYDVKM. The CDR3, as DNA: TGTGCCAGCAGTCCGACAGGGGGCGGTCAGCCCCAGCATTTT. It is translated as CASSPTGGGQPQHF.

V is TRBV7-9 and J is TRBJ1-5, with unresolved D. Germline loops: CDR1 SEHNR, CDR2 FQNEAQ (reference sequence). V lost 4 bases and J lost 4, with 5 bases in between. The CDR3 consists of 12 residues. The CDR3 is CASSYPNQPQHF. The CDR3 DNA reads TGTGCCAGCAGCTACCCAAATCAGCCCCAGCATTTT.

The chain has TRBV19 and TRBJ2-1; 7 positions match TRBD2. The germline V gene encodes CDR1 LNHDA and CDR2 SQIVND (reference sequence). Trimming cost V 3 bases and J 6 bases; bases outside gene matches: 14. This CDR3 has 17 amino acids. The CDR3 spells CASSIAGEESVFNEQFF. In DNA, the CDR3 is TGTGCCAGTAGTATTGCGGGAGAGGAATCCGTATTCAATGAGCAGTTCTTC.

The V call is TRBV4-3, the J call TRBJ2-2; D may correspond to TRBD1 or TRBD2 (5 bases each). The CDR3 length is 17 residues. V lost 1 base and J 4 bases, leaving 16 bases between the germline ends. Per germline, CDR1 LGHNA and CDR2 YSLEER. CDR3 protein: CASSQASGTPITGELFF. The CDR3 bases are TGCGCCAGCAGCCAAGCTTCTGGGACCCCGATCACCGGGGAGCTGTTTTTT.

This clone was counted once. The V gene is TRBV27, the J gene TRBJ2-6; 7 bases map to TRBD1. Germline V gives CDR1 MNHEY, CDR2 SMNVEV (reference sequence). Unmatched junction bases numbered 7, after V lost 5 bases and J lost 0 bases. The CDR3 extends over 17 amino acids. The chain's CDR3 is CASSKTGPSSGANVLTF. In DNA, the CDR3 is TGTGCCAGCAGTAAGACAGGGCCGAGCTCTGGGGCCAACGTCCTGACTTTC.

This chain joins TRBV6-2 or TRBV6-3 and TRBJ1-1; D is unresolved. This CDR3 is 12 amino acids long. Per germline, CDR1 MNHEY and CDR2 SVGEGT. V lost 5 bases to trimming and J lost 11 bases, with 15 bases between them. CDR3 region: CASSDYPGSAFF. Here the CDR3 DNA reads TGTGCCAGCAGTGACTATCCGGGTTCGGCTTTCTTT.

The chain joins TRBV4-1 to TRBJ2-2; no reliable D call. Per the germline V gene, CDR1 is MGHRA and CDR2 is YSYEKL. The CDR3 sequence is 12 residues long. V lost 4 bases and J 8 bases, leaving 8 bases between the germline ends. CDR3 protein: CASSRGTGELFF. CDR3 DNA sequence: TGCGCCAGCAGCCGCGGTACAGGGGAGCTGTTTTTT.

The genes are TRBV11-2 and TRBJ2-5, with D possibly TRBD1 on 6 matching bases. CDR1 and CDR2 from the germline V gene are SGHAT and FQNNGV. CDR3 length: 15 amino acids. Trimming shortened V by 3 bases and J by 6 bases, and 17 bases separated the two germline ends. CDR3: CASSFSQGRKKTQYF. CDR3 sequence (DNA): TGTGCCAGCAGCTTTAGTCAGGGGAGAAAGAAGACCCAGTACTTC.

DNA for the CDR3: TGTGCCAGCAGCGTAGAGGGTAGCGGGACCCACTCCTACAATGAGCAGTTCTTC. Translation: CASSVEGSGTHSYNEQFF. The chain combines TRBV9 with TRBJ2-1; 8 bases are shared with TRBD2. The V gene's germline CDR1 is SGDLS and CDR2 YYNGEE. CDR3 length: 18 residues. V gave up 0 bases and J gave up 0 bases; unmatched junction bases: 8.

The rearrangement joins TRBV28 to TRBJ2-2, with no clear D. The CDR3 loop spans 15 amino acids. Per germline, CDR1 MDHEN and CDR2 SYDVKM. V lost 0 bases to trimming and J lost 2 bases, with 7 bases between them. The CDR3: CASSLWGKNTGELFF. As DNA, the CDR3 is TGTGCCAGCAGTTTATGGGGTAAAAACACCGGGGAGCTGTTTTTT.

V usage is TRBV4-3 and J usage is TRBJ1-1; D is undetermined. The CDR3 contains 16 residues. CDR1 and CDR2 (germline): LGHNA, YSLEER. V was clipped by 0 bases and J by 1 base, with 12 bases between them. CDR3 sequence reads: CASSQDRNRGNTEAFF. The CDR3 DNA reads TGCGCCAGCAGCCAAGATCGCAACCGAGGGAACACTGAAGCTTTCTTT.

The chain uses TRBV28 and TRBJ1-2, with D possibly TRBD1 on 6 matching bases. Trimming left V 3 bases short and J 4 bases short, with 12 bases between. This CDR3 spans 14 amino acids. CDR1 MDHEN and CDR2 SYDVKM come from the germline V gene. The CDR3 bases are TGTGCCAGCAGTTTGTTCGGGGGCACCTATGGCTACACCTTC. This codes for CASSLFGGTYGYTF.

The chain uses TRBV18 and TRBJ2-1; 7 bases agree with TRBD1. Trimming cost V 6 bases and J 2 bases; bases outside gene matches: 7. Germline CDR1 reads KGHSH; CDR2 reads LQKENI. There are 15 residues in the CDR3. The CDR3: CASSAWGQTYNEQFF. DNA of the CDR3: TGTGCCAGCTCGGCGTGGGGACAGACCTACAATGAGCAGTTCTTC. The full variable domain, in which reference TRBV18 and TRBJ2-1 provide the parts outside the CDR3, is NAGVMQNPRHLVRRRGQEARLRCSPMKGHSHVYWYRQLPEEGLKFMVYLQKENIIDESGMPKERFSAEFPKEGPSILRIQQVVRGDSAAYFCASSAWGQTYNEQFFGPGTRLTVL.

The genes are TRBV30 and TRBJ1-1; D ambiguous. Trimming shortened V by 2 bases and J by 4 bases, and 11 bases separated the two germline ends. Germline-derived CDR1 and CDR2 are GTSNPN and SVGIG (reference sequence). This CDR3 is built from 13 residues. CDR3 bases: TGTGCCTGGAGTAAGACCAGAGGCACTGAAGCTTTCTTT. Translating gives CAWSKTRGTEAFF.

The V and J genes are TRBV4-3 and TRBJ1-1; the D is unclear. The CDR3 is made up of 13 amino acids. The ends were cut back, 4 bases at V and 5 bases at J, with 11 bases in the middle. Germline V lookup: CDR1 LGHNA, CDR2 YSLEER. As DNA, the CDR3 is TGCGCCAGCAGCCTAATCCTGGGTACTGAAGCTTTCTTT. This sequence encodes CASSLILGTEAFF.